One T cell receptor beta chain is described in this entry. The antigen remains unidentified. This sample was taken from a study of OX40 agonist ivuxolimab in advanced cancers. Clones were read by immunoSEQ multiplex PCR, and TCRdb kept only the in-frame ones, dropping some. The sample includes about 100,000 clones, approximately 94% of them seen just once. Germline CDR1 reads MDHEN; CDR2 reads SYDVKM. V gave up 5 bases and J gave up 1 base, with 14 bases separating them. This CDR3 is 15 amino acids long. General observations from the study: On average, CD8+ T cells had more expanded clones than CD4+.

The V gene is TRBV28, the J gene TRBJ1-1; possibly TRBD1 for D (6 bases). The material sequenced was CD4+ or CD8+ T cells sorted from blood, taken in a trial of the OX40 agonist ivuxolimab. The TCR comes from an adult with an advanced solid tumor such as melanoma, head and neck, liver or kidney cancer. The CDR3 DNA follows: TGTGCCAGCAGTCCCCAGGGGCGAGGGAACACTGAAGCTTTCTTT. Translated: CASSPQGRGNTEAFF.